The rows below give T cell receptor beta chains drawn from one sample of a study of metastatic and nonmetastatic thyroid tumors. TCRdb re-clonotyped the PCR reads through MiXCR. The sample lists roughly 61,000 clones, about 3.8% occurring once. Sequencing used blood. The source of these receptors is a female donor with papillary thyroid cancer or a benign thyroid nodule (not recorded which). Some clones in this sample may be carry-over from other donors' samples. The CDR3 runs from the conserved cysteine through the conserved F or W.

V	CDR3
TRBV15	CATSLRTYTYTQYF
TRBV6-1	CASSEKLADYEQYF
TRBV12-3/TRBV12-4	CASSLRSSGTGEQYF
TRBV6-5	CASSYSVSGANVLTF
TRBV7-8	CASSPSGSADTQYF
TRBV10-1	CASSSRQGAPLHF
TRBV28	CASSPHAGQTLAYEQFF
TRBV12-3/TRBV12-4	CASRGQGGTEAFF
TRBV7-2	CASSPTGTVVQPQHF
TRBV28	CASIPPGTATNEKLFF
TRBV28	CASSLGGQGAGTEAFF
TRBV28	CASSFRGALITGELFF
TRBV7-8	CASSLSAGVGDTQYF
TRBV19	CASSIGGQGMYQPQHF
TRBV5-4	CASIPGGRGRVPNEQFF
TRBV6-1	CASRDTGVNTGELFF
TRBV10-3	CAISPSGARETQYF
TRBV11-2	CASSPYSIVVQNTEAFF
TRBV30	CAWSVTVSYEQYF